This T cell receptor beta chain appears in the sequencing data of a study of human T cells and chemical hapten exposure. Study-wide background: On approximately 2 cm by approximately 2 cm of upper inner arm skin, sensitization was performed with 2% DPC.

In TCRdb, the RACE reads were re-called with MiXCR into one record per CDR3 protein. The sample carries around 380,000 distinct CDR3 sequences, 5.5% recorded once. This clonotype has a handful of counts. The germline V gene has CDR1 MDHEN and CDR2 SYDVKM. V lost 2 bases and J lost 2, with 10 bases in between. This CDR3 is built from 14 residues. The time point: pre-sensitization, week 0. The treatment was: therapeutic diphenylcyclopropenone sensitization with weekly scalp DPC. This clonotype originated in a young woman with alopecia areata. Some clones in this sample may be carry-over from other donors' samples. Here the sequenced sample was whole blood, taken in connection with sensitization to the hapten diphenylcyclopropenone (DPC). The chain couples TRBV28 to TRBJ2-7; D remains unclear. The CDR3 loop reads CASSLRTGTYEQYF. For the CDR3, the DNA is TGTGCCAGCAGTTTAAGGACGGGCACCTACGAGCAGTACTTC.